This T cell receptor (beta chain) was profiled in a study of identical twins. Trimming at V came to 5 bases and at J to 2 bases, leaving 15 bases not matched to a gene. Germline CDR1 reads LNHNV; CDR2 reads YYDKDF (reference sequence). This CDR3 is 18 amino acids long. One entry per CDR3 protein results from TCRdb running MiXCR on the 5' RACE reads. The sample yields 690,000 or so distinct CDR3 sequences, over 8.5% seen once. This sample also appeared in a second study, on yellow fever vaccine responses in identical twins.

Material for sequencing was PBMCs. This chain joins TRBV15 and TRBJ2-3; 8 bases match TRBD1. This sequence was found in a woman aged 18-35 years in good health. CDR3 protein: CATSSGDRGTGFTDTQYF. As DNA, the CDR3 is TGTGCCACCAGCTCCGGAGACCGGGGGACAGGATTCACAGATACGCAGTATTTT.